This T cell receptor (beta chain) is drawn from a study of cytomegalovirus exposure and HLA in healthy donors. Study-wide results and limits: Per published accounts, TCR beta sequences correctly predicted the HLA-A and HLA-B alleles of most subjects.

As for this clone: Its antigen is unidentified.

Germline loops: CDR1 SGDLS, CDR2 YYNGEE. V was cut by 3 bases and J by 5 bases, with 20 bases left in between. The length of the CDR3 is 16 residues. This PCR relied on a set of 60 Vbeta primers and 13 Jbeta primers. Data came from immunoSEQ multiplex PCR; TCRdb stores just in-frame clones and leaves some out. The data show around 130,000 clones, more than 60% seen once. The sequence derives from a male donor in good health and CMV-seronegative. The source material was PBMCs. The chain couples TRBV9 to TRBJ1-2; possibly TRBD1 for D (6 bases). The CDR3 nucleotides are TGTGCCAGCAGCGCCCAGGGGAGCGGGACTTCATATGGCTACACCTTC. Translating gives CASSAQGSGTSYGYTF.